This passage covers 20 T cell receptor beta chains from one sample sequenced in a study of neoadjuvant anti-PD-1 for oral cavity cancer. Time point described: after neoadjuvant nivolumab, at surgical resection. The method was immunoSEQ multiplex PCR; TCRdb's version includes in-frame clones alone and lacks a portion of them. The table includes more than 13,000 clones, roughly 70% detected once. This specimen consisted of PBMCs, obtained after nivolumab (anti-PD-1) treatment. Every receptor here comes from a person between 40 and 85 years old with oral cavity squamous cell carcinoma.

The rearrangement links TRBV7-9 to TRBJ2-5; tentatively, D is TRBD1 (5 bases). This CDR3 contains 15 residues. V lost 0 bases to trimming and J lost 1 base, with 9 bases between them. Germline CDR1 and CDR2: SEHNR and FQNEAQ (reference sequence). DNA for the CDR3: TGTGCCAGCAGCTTAGCGGGCGACAGCCAAGAGACCCAGTACTTC. It encodes CASSLAGDSQETQYF.

This clone was observed a few times. J is TRBJ2-2 and V is TRBV11-3, with 7 bases matching TRBD2. The germline gives CDR1 SGHNT, CDR2 YENEEA. V shed 5 bases, J shed 0 bases, and the junction held 3 bases outside the gene matches. CDR3 length equals 15 residues. The CDR3 nucleotides are TGTGCCAGCAGCACCGGGGGGACGAACACCGGGGAGCTGTTTTTT. It encodes CASSTGGTNTGELFF.

The genes are TRBV2 and TRBJ2-3, with a tentative D call TRBD2 (5 bases). Germline CDR1 reads SNHLY; CDR2 reads FYNNEI. CDR3 length: 13 residues. Trimming took 8 bases from V and 9 from J, leaving 18 bases between them. CDR3: CASLEAARGTQYF. The CDR3 DNA is TGTGCCAGCCTAGAAGCGGCGCGAGGCACGCAGTATTTT.

The chain has TRBV5-4 and TRBJ2-5, with 12 bases identical to TRBD2. V gave up 4 bases and J gave up 5 bases; unmatched junction bases: 6. Germline CDR1 and CDR2: SGHNT and YYREEE (reference sequence). This CDR3 has 15 residues. The DNA for the CDR3 is TGTGCCAGCAGCCCTCAGCTAGCGGGAGGGGAGACCCAGTACTTC. This gives the protein CASSPQLAGGETQYF.

The J gene is TRBJ2-1, the V gene TRBV30; TRBD2 matches at 12 bases. Trimming removed 3 bases from V and 7 bases from J; junction bases left unmatched: 7. Germline V gene data show CDR1 as GTSNPN and CDR2 as SVGIG (reference sequence). This CDR3 is built from 15 residues. CDR3 amino acids: CAWRRLAGVRNEQFF. The CDR3 DNA sequence: TGTGCCTGGAGGCGACTAGCGGGAGTGAGAAATGAGCAGTTCTTC.

The CDR3 coding sequence is TGTGCCAGCAGCGTCCGGGACAGGGTCCACGAGCAGTACTTC. It translates to CASSVRDRVHEQYF. The chain employs TRBV5-4 and TRBJ2-7; 9 bases fit TRBD1. CDR1 is SGHNT, CDR2 YYREEE, per germline (reference sequence). Trimming removed 4 bases from V and 5 bases from J; junction bases left unmatched: 7. This CDR3 region has 14 residues.

The table lists this clone with a few counts. V and J are TRBV4-1 and TRBJ1-6; D is possibly TRBD1 (6 bases). Germline lookup yields CDR1 MGHRA and CDR2 YSYEKL. This CDR3 is 18 amino acids long. Trimming removed 3 bases at V and 0 bases at J, with 15 bases between. CDR3 sequence: CASSQGHFKGSYNSPLHF. The DNA of the CDR3 is TGCGCCAGCAGCCAGGGACACTTCAAGGGCTCCTATAATTCACCCCTCCACTTT.

The chain employs TRBV6-9 and TRBJ2-7; tentatively, D is TRBD1 or TRBD2 (5 bases each). This CDR3 has 14 residues. The germline V and J ends were trimmed by 2 bases and 0 bases, with 8 bases remaining between them. Germline CDR1 reads MNHGY; CDR2 reads SVAAGI. The CDR3 here is CASSYEGPSYEQYF. In nucleotides, the CDR3 is TGTGCCAGCAGTTATGAGGGGCCCTCCTACGAGCAGTACTTC.

V and J are TRBV10-2 and TRBJ2-7; 8 bases agree with TRBD1. The V and J ends lost 8 bases and 3 bases, in that order; junction bases with no gene match: 3. The V gene's germline CDR1 is WSHSY and CDR2 SAAADI. This CDR3 is built from 12 residues. CDR3 coding DNA: TGCGCCAGCTATGACAGGGGCTACGAGCAGTACTTC. It codes for CASYDRGYEQYF.

The chain carries TRBV6-6 and TRBJ1-1, with D unresolved. The CDR3 has 16 amino acids. Trimming took off 0 bases at V and 4 bases at J, with 15 bases between the two ends. Per germline, CDR1 MNHNY and CDR2 SVGAGI (reference sequence). CDR3: CASSYSRSPFPTEAFF. DNA of the CDR3: TGTGCCAGCAGTTACTCGAGGTCACCATTCCCCACTGAAGCTTTCTTT.

The rearrangement joins TRBV5-4 to TRBJ1-2; no definite D call. Trimming took 2 bases from V and 2 from J, leaving 10 bases between them. The CDR3 loop spans 14 amino acids. Germline loops: CDR1 SGHNT, CDR2 YYREEE (reference sequence). The CDR3 nucleotides read TGTGCCAGCAGCTTCCCCGGGCGGAACTATGGCTACACCTTC. Protein sequence: CASSFPGRNYGYTF.

The chain has TRBV9 and TRBJ1-6, with D possibly being TRBD1 (5 bases). The CDR3 length is 15 residues. The germline V gene encodes CDR1 SGDLS and CDR2 YYNGEE. The V gene lost 4 bases and the J gene lost 9 bases, with 17 bases spanning the gap. The CDR3 loop reads CASSPRQTSVSPLHF. The CDR3 DNA reads TGTGCCAGCAGCCCGAGACAGACCTCGGTTTCACCCCTCCACTTT.

Here the CDR3 reads CASTEGALSSYNEQFF. The CDR3 DNA reads as TGTGCCAGCACGGAAGGGGCACTGAGCTCCTACAATGAGCAGTTCTTC. This chain joins TRBV2 and TRBJ2-1; D might be TRBD1 (5 bases). Germline V gene lookup returns CDR1 SNHLY and CDR2 FYNNEI. The CDR3 consists of 16 residues. The V end was cut by 7 bases, the J end by 0 bases, with 16 bases between.

This sequence joins TRBV5-1 and TRBJ2-7, with D unclear. V lost 1 base and J 0 bases, leaving 11 bases between the germline ends. Germline assignment: CDR1 SGHRS and CDR2 YFSETQ. The CDR3 is made up of 15 amino acids. The CDR3 protein is CASSLIIATSYEQYF. For the CDR3, the DNA is TGCGCCAGCAGCTTGATAATAGCAACCTCCTACGAGCAGTACTTC.

This chain joins TRBV7-9 and TRBJ2-7, with 8 bases aligning to TRBD1. The CDR3 sequence is 15 residues long. Per the germline V gene, CDR1 is SEHNR and CDR2 is FQNEAQ (reference sequence). J gave up 3 bases and V 2 bases, and 6 bases lay outside the gene matches. The CDR3 protein is CASSLLTGGFYEQYF. The CDR3 coding sequence is TGTGCCAGCAGCTTACTTACAGGGGGATTCTACGAGCAGTACTTC.

The J gene is TRBJ1-5, the V gene TRBV9, with a tentative D call TRBD1 (6 bases). The germline V gene encodes CDR1 SGDLS and CDR2 YYNGEE. V lost 4 bases, J lost 0 bases, and 14 bases lay in between. This CDR3 spans 16 amino acids. As DNA, the CDR3 is TGTGCCAGCAGCCCAGGCGTGGGGGCTAGCAATCAGCCCCAGCATTTT. It yields the protein CASSPGVGASNQPQHF.

CDR3 bases: TGTGCCAGCAGTGAAAGCTCTAGCGGGAGAGCCTACGAGCAGTACTTC. Translating it yields CASSESSSGRAYEQYF. J is TRBJ2-7 and V is TRBV6-1; 10 nucleotides match TRBD2. Germline CDR1 MNHNS, CDR2 SASEGT. With V trimmed by 2 bases and J by 2 bases, 6 bases remained unmatched. The CDR3 extends over 16 amino acids.

The rearrangement uses TRBV5-1 and TRBJ2-3; D remains ambiguous. Germline-derived CDR1 and CDR2 are SGHRS and YFSETQ. The CDR3 is made up of 14 amino acids. V was shortened by 2 bases and J by 6 bases, with 13 bases between the two germline ends. CDR3 coding DNA: TGCGCCAGCAGCTTCGGGCTACCTGGGGATACGCAGTATTTT. It codes for CASSFGLPGDTQYF.

The rearrangement uses TRBV5-1 and TRBJ2-3, with 7 bases matching TRBD1. Germline CDR1 is SGHRS and CDR2 is YFSETQ. The CDR3 contains 16 residues. After removal of 4 bases from V and 4 bases from J, the junction contained 12 bases not matched to a gene. The CDR3 coding sequence is TGCGCCAGCAGCGGTACACTAACAGGGGTGGCAGATACGCAGTATTTT. The encoded protein is CASSGTLTGVADTQYF.

The J gene is TRBJ1-2, the V gene TRBV27, with D possibly matching TRBD1 (5 bases). There are 11 residues in the CDR3. Germline CDR1 and CDR2: MNHEY and SMNVEV (reference sequence). V was clipped by 8 bases and J by 6 bases, with 10 bases between them. The CDR3 loop reads CASSTGDGYTF. The CDR3 coding sequence is TGTGCCAGCTCAACGGGGGATGGCTACACCTTC.